The clone carrying this TCR beta chain was seen only once. Its antigen is unidentified. Libraries for TCRalpha and TCRbeta carried sample barcodes and unique molecular identifiers via 5'RACE. TCRdb itself ran the 5' RACE reads through MiXCR, one entry per CDR3 protein. The sample contains about 410,000 distinct CDR3 sequences, roughly 17% of which appear only once. From germline, CDR1 is SGHKS and CDR2 YYEKEE (reference sequence). The CDR3 has 15 residues. V was trimmed by 0 bases and J by 4 bases, leaving 14 bases between them. This sample was included in a study of T-cell memory formation after mild COVID-19. Overall study results and limits: Pre-infection memory already had some responding clones, implying cross-reactive memory joined.

The sequencing sample was made of PBMCs or a T cell subset sorted from them (not recorded which). This chain joins TRBV5-5 and TRBJ2-7, with a possible D match to TRBD2 (6 bases). The TCR sequence derives from a man aged 18 to 29 who had mild COVID-19 (a few samples of this study predate the infection). Cell type and time point are not known. CDR3 DNA sequence: TGTGCCAGCAGCTTGGCAGCGGCGGCGGGGTACGAGCAGTACTTC. Encoded protein: CASSLAAAAGYEQYF. Full variable domain (remainder filled in from reference TRBV5-5 and TRBJ2-7): DAGVTQSPTHLIKTRGQQVTLRCSPISGHKSVSWYQQVLGQGPQFIFQYYEKEERGRGNFPDRFSARQFPNYSSELNVNALLLGDSALYLCASSLAAAAGYEQYFGPGTRLTVT.